This T cell receptor beta chain was documented in a study of T-cell reconstitution after alpha-beta-depleted transplantation in children (dated by TCRdb to about 2016). A note on the overall study: Using TCR repertoire profiling, the study quantitatively followed how T-cell immune reconstitution unfolded in children after TCRalphabeta/CD19-depleted allogeneic hematopoietic cell transplantation. The research as a whole found: Over the following months the frequencies of hyperexpanded clones went down, and after one year T-cell counts and TCRbeta diversity were mostly credited to newly produced T cells. In some patients, the high TCRbeta diversity seen at day 60 was put down to recipient T cells and intrathymic progenitors that had survived conditioning. The apparently early recovery of alphabetaT-cell counts about two months after transplant reportedly depended on only several hundred rapidly expanded clones that came from non-depleted graft cells.

The treatment or condition label on this specimen signifies: allogeneic hematopoietic cell transplantation with graft depleted of TCRalphabeta T cells and CD19 B cells. The children who served as transplant recipients had been given grafts of TCRalphabeta/CD19-depleted allogeneic hematopoietic cells. Libraries were built with PCR. Data came from an Illumina HiSeq 2500. Molecular barcoding was employed in the preparation of TCR libraries, with unique molecular identifiers being used to normalize TCRbeta repertoire quantification. Starting from the raw public reads, TCRdb applied fastp trimming at Q25, assembled clones with MiXCR and retained in-frame beta chains. Here each entry gathers all rows of one CDR3 protein and keeps the most common genes and DNA. Present in this sample are approximately 980,000 distinct CDR3 sequences, roughly 31% of which were seen just once. The top ten hold roughly 31% of the sample.

V gives up 7 bases and J gives up 0 bases, and the segment between their germline ends measures 12 bases. Including the terminal cysteine and phenylalanine, the CDR3 comprises 14 residues. Of all the DNA, just the CDR3 is kept, 42 bases in frame from base 1. The CDR1 and CDR2 encoded by the germline V gene are WSHSY and SAAADI. On this clonotype: Its antigen is unknown. No base-level quality is on record; no much larger clone is a single base apart.

The chain is assembled from TRBV10-2 and TRBJ1-2; the D gene is not confidently resolved. This TCR was sampled from a boy younger than two who had a stem cell transplant for SCID, so the T cells may come from the graft donor. Sequencing used PBMCs, mostly from graft donor cells, obtained 360 days after TCRalphabeta/CD19-depleted stem cell transplant. CDR3 loop: CASTSGRSNYGYTF. The DNA is TGCGCCAGCACTTCGGGGAGGTCTAACTATGGCTACACCTTC.